One and the same sample provided the 32 T cell receptor beta chains below, sequenced in a study of cytomegalovirus exposure and HLA in healthy donors. The PCR was carried out with 60 Vbeta primers and 13 Jbeta primers. Assay: immunoSEQ multiplex PCR; the TCRdb copy retains only in-frame clones and omits some. This table has some 180,000 clones, 70% to 80% appearing once. Sequencing used PBMCs. The origin of the receptors is a young man in good health and CMV-seronegative.

This chain connects TRBV5-5 to TRBJ1-1; D is perhaps TRBD1 (5 bases). The CDR3 consists of 14 residues. Trimming removed 2 bases at V and 5 bases at J, with 13 bases between. Germline lookup yields CDR1 SGHKS and CDR2 YYEKEE (reference sequence). The CDR3 region has the DNA TGTGCCAGCAGCTTCGCAGGAGGGGAGACTGAAGCTTTCTTT. It encodes CASSFAGGETEAFF.

The chain joins TRBV4-1 to TRBJ1-3; D ambiguous. The CDR3 is 18 residues long. Trimming removed 0 bases at V and 0 bases at J, with 15 bases between. CDR1 is MGHRA and CDR2 is YSYEKL in the germline V gene. CDR3 sequence (DNA): TGCGCCAGCAGCCAAGAAGCAACAGAAACTGCCTCTGGAAACACCATATATTTT. It codes for CASSQEATETASGNTIYF.

The rearrangement joins TRBV6-1 to TRBJ2-5; 11 bases match TRBD2. The CDR3 sequence is 17 residues long. The trim removed 2 bases at V and 9 bases at J, leaving 14 bases unmatched. The V gene's germline CDR1 is MNHNS and CDR2 SASEGT. The CDR3 DNA follows: TGTGCCAGCAGTGAAAACGTAGCGGGGGGGATTCCCAGGGCCCAGTACTTC. This codes for CASSENVAGGIPRAQYF.

This sequence joins TRBV7-2 and TRBJ2-3; maybe TRBD1 (6 bases). There are 15 residues in the CDR3. Germline CDR1 and CDR2: SGHTA and FQGNSA. The V and J ends lost 3 bases and 0 bases respectively, with 10 bases between them. The CDR3 coding sequence is TGTGCCAGCAGCTTCACAGGGCCTAGCACAGATACGCAGTATTTT. Translated, it gives CASSFTGPSTDTQYF.

This clone has just one count. This rearrangement joins TRBV28 to TRBJ1-5, with 9 positions matching TRBD1. This CDR3 region has 16 residues. CDR1 is MDHEN, CDR2 SYDVKM, per germline. J gave up 4 bases and V 5 bases, and 9 bases lay outside the gene matches. The CDR3 DNA follows: TGTGCCAGCAGTCCTGAACAGGGGGCGGGTAATCAGCCCCAGCATTTT. Amino acids: CASSPEQGAGNQPQHF.

The gene calls are TRBV2 and TRBJ2-1; 13 bases are a match to TRBD2. CDR1 and CDR2 from the germline V gene are SNHLY and FYNNEI. V lost 6 bases to trimming and J lost 2 bases; unmatched junction nucleotides: 4. The CDR3 is made up of 16 amino acids. The CDR3 DNA reads TGTGCCAGCAGCACTAGCGGGAGGGGTCCCTACAATGAGCAGTTCTTC. Amino acids: CASSTSGRGPYNEQFF. Full variable domain (rest looked up from reference TRBV2 and TRBJ2-1): EPEVTQTPSHQVTQMGQEVILRCVPISNHLYFYWYRQILGQKVEFLVSFYNNEISEKSEIFDDQFSVERPDGSNFTLKIRSTKLEDSAMYFCASSTSGRGPYNEQFFGPGTRLTVL.

This chain joins TRBV15 and TRBJ2-7; 7 bases line up with TRBD2. The CDR3 is 15 residues long. Losses at the gene ends were 5 bases for V and 1 base for J; bases not matched to a gene: 8. Germline CDR1 LNHNV, CDR2 YYDKDF (reference sequence). CDR3 sequence reads: CATSGIAGQSYEQYF. The DNA for the CDR3 is TGTGCCACCAGCGGAATAGCGGGCCAGTCCTACGAGCAGTACTTC.

The chain is built from TRBV5-6 and TRBJ2-1, with 15 bases matching TRBD2. The J segment lost 4 bases and the V segment lost 2 bases, leaving 4 bases of the junction unmatched. Germline V lookup: CDR1 SGHDT, CDR2 YYEEEE. The CDR3 spans 17 residues. The DNA of the CDR3 is TGTGCCAGCAGCTTCGGACTAGCGGGAGGGTTATACAATGAGCAGTTCTTC. It specifies CASSFGLAGGLYNEQFF.

The chain combines TRBV28 with TRBJ2-5; 11 bases map to TRBD1. The J call may be incorrect, as the DNA end agrees better with TRBJ2-7. The CDR3 totals 13 residues. Looked up from germline, CDR1 is MDHEN and CDR2 is SYDVKM. In DNA, the CDR3 is TGTGCCAGCAGTTCCGGGACAGGGGGCGAGCAGTACTTC. Protein sequence: CASSSGTGGEQYF.

The V and J genes are TRBV5-1 and TRBJ2-5, with 10 bases identical to TRBD2. CDR1 is SGHRS, CDR2 YFSETQ, per germline. The ends lost 4 bases at V and 5 bases at J; junction bases unmatched: 11. This CDR3 is built from 16 residues. The DNA of the CDR3 is TGCGCCAGCAGCCTCGACAGCGGGAGGGCGTGGGAGACCCAGTACTTC. Its protein is CASSLDSGRAWETQYF.

V and J are TRBV5-5 and TRBJ2-7; 9 bases map to TRBD1. V was pared by 1 base and J by 5 bases, with 7 bases of the junction left unmatched. There are 15 residues in the CDR3. Germline CDR1 is SGHKS and CDR2 is YYEKEE (reference sequence). The CDR3 nucleotides are TGTGCCAGCAGCTTGAGGTTACAGGGGGCCAACGAGCAGTACTTC. Protein product: CASSLRLQGANEQYF.

The chain recombines TRBV15 with TRBJ1-2; perhaps TRBD1 as D (5 bases). V was shortened by 0 bases and J by 8 bases, with 19 bases between the two germline ends. Germline assignment: CDR1 LNHNV and CDR2 YYDKDF (reference sequence). The CDR3 consists of 16 residues. Here the CDR3 DNA reads TGTGCCACCAGCAGAGATCTATTGGCAGGGCTCGGGGGCTACACCTTC. Encoded protein: CATSRDLLAGLGGYTF.

This clone has only a few counts. The chain has TRBV28 and TRBJ2-1, with TRBD2 matching over 8 bases. Germline CDR1 is MDHEN and CDR2 is SYDVKM. This CDR3 is 16 amino acids long. J gave up 4 bases and V 4 bases, and 9 bases lay outside the gene matches. As DNA, the CDR3 is TGTGCCAGCAGTTCTCATGGGCTAGCGGGTTACAATGAGCAGTTCTTC. Its translation: CASSSHGLAGYNEQFF. Drawing the rest from reference TRBV28 and TRBJ2-1, the complete variable domain is DVKVTQSSRYLVKRTGEKVFLECVQDMDHENMFWYRQDPGLGLRLIYFSYDVKMKEKGDIPEGYSVSREKKERFSLILESASTNQTSMYLCASSSHGLAGYNEQFFGPGTRLTVL.

This chain joins TRBV5-1 and TRBJ2-7; 16 nucleotides align to TRBD2. Germline V gene sequence: CDR1 SGHRS, CDR2 YFSETQ. After removal of 3 bases from V and 2 bases from J, the junction contained 5 bases not matched to a gene. The CDR3 runs to 17 residues. The CDR3 spells CASSSGLAGGPAYEQYF. The CDR3 DNA reads as TGCGCCAGCAGCTCGGGACTAGCGGGAGGGCCTGCCTACGAGCAGTACTTC.

V and J are TRBV6-5 and TRBJ1-2; no firm D call. The V gene lost 4 bases and the J gene lost 8 bases, with 14 bases spanning the gap. CDR1 is MNHEY, CDR2 SVGAGI, per germline. The CDR3 has 13 amino acids. In nucleotides, the CDR3 is TGTGCCAGCAGTTCCCTCCAGATAATAGGCTACACCTTC. Residues: CASSSLQIIGYTF.

This rearrangement joins TRBV5-4 to TRBJ1-2; 7 bases agree with TRBD1. J lost 0 bases, V lost 4 bases, and 6 bases had no gene match. The CDR3 is made up of 15 amino acids. Germline V CDR1 and CDR2: SGHNT, YYREEE (reference sequence). The CDR3 loop is CASSRGQSTNYGYTF. As DNA, the CDR3 is TGTGCCAGCAGCCGGGGACAGTCAACTAACTATGGCTACACCTTC.

The chain links TRBV9 to TRBJ1-6; 9 nucleotides agree with TRBD1. CDR1 and CDR2 from the germline V gene are SGDLS and YYNGEE. CDR3 length: 14 residues. The V segment lost 3 bases and the J segment 9 bases; nucleotides outside the gene matches: 4. DNA of the CDR3: TGTGCCAGCAGCGCCCGGACAGGGGTTTCACCCCTCCACTTT. It translates to CASSARTGVSPLHF.

The rearrangement uses TRBV6-4 and TRBJ2-3; 7 nucleotides line up with TRBD2. Germline assignment: CDR1 MRHNA and CDR2 SNTAGT. This CDR3 comprises 15 residues. The V and J ends lost 4 bases and 0 bases, in that order; junction bases with no gene match: 4. The CDR3 sequence is CASSAVGGSTDTQYF. The CDR3 nucleotides read TGTGCCAGCAGTGCCGTGGGGGGGAGCACAGATACGCAGTATTTT.

The chain carries TRBV10-3 and TRBJ2-7; 7 bases align to TRBD1. Germline CDR1 and CDR2: ENHRY and SYGVKD. After removal of 4 bases from V and 2 bases from J, the junction contained 8 bases not matched to a gene. The CDR3 runs to 15 residues. This chain's CDR3 is CAISGNRGSTYEQYF. CDR3 DNA: TGTGCCATCAGTGGGAACAGGGGATCCACCTACGAGCAGTACTTC.

The chain recombines TRBV6-5 with TRBJ1-5; 9 positions agree with TRBD1. The V segment lost 9 bases and the J segment 7 bases; nucleotides outside the gene matches: 7. This CDR3 comprises 13 residues. Germline loops: CDR1 MNHEY, CDR2 SVGAGI. The CDR3 here is CASETGGSQPQHF. The CDR3 DNA reads as TGTGCCAGTGAGACAGGGGGGTCGCAGCCCCAGCATTTT.

The chain has TRBV30 and TRBJ1-2; perhaps TRBD1 as D (5 bases). Germline V gives CDR1 GTSNPN, CDR2 SVGIG (reference sequence). The V end lost 3 bases, the J end lost 11 bases, and 13 bases lay between the germline ends. The CDR3 extends over 11 amino acids. In nucleotides, the CDR3 is TGTGCCTGGAGAGAGAGACAGAAGTACACCTTC. Encoded protein: CAWRERQKYTF. Looking up the rest from reference TRBV30 and TRBJ1-2 gives the full variable domain: SQTIHQWPATLVQPVGSPLSLECTVEGTSNPNLYWYRQAAGRGLQLLFYSVGIGQISSEVPQNLSASRPQDRQFILSSKKLLLSDSGFYLCAWRERQKYTFGSGTRLTVV.

The CDR3 loop reads CASSSTGFGELFF. The CDR3 coding sequence is TGTGCCAGCAGCTCCACAGGGTTTGGGGAGCTGTTTTTT. The gene calls are TRBV7-3 and TRBJ2-2; D possibly corresponds to TRBD1 (6 bases). V gave up 4 bases and J gave up 8 bases, with 11 bases separating them. The CDR3 is 13 amino acids. Germline CDR1 SGHTA, CDR2 FQGTGA.

This rearrangement joins TRBV19 to TRBJ2-1; 10 nucleotides align to TRBD2. Germline-derived CDR1 and CDR2 are LNHDA and SQIVND (reference sequence). The CDR3 sequence is 16 residues long. V was clipped by 3 bases and J by 11 bases; unmatched bases: 13. The CDR3 protein is CASSIGLAGGPSKQFF. CDR3 nucleotides: TGTGCCAGTAGTATCGGGTTAGCGGGGGGACCCTCCAAGCAGTTCTTC.

V usage is TRBV29-1 and J usage is TRBJ1-6; 8 bases are a match to TRBD1. This CDR3 has 14 amino acids. In germline, CDR1 is SQVTM, CDR2 ANQGSEA. Trimming removed 5 bases from V and 4 bases from J; junction bases left unmatched: 4. CDR3 bases: TGCAGCGTTTCAGGGGGCGATTATAATTCACCCCTCCACTTT. It translates to CSVSGGDYNSPLHF.

V usage is TRBV27 and J usage is TRBJ2-1, with unresolved D. The ends were cut back, 5 bases at V and 4 bases at J, with 3 bases in the middle. CDR1 is MNHEY, CDR2 SMNVEV, per germline (reference sequence). The CDR3 is 11 residues long. The CDR3 nucleotides are TGTGCCAGCAGTGCGTACAATGAGCAGTTCTTC. Translation: CASSAYNEQFF.

This clone has just a few counts. The chain couples TRBV5-1 to TRBJ2-7; D possibly corresponds to TRBD1 (5 bases). CDR1 is SGHRS and CDR2 is YFSETQ in the germline V gene. CDR3 length equals 12 residues. V lost 0 bases to trimming and J lost 12 bases, with 13 bases between them. DNA of the CDR3: TGCGCCAGCAGCTTGGCCACAGGCGATGCGTACTTC. This sequence encodes CASSLATGDAYF.

The chain has TRBV19 and TRBJ1-5; unclear D gene. CDR1 is LNHDA and CDR2 is SQIVND in the germline V gene (reference sequence). There are 15 residues in the CDR3. V was shortened by 4 bases and J by 2 bases, with 12 bases between the two germline ends. The CDR3 protein is CASSKRTVGNQPQHF. The DNA of the CDR3 is TGTGCCAGTAGTAAGCGGACCGTGGGCAATCAGCCCCAGCATTTT.

In its sample, this clone was seen a few times. The J gene is TRBJ1-3, the V gene TRBV6-5; D is undetermined. V lost 0 bases to trimming and J lost 5 bases, with 8 bases between them. The CDR3 loop spans 14 amino acids. CDR1 MNHEY and CDR2 SVGAGI come from the germline V gene. The DNA for the CDR3 is TGTGCCAGCAGTTACTCGAACAACCGAAACACCATATATTTT. Translated, it gives CASSYSNNRNTIYF.

This chain uses TRBV27 with TRBJ2-7, with 7 bases fitting TRBD2. Germline loops: CDR1 MNHEY, CDR2 SMNVEV (reference sequence). Unmatched junction bases numbered 5, after V lost 6 bases and J lost 0 bases. This CDR3 contains 14 residues. The CDR3 here is CASRGLADSYEQYF. For the CDR3, the DNA is TGTGCCAGCAGGGGGCTAGCGGACTCCTACGAGCAGTACTTC.

V is TRBV9 and J is TRBJ2-5; possible D gene TRBD2, 5 bases. The closer fit of TRBJ2-7 to the DNA end suggests the J call may be wrong. CDR1 and CDR2 from the germline V gene are SGDLS and YYNGEE. The CDR3 sequence is 13 residues long. CDR3 protein: CASSALGPGEQYF. CDR3 sequence (DNA): TGTGCCAGCAGCGCACTAGGCCCTGGCGAGCAGTACTTC.

There are a few counts of this clone. The genes are TRBV30 and TRBJ1-2; TRBD1 matches at 8 bases. The CDR3 sequence is 14 residues long. The V and J ends lost 4 bases and 2 bases, in that order; junction bases with no gene match: 6. CDR1 and CDR2 from the germline V gene are GTSNPN and SVGIG (reference sequence). Written as DNA, the CDR3 is TGTGCCTGGACCGTTGGGACAGGCAACTATGGCTACACCTTC. It translates to CAWTVGTGNYGYTF.

This rearrangement joins TRBV2 to TRBJ2-5; tentatively, D is TRBD1 (5 bases). Germline CDR1 and CDR2: SNHLY and FYNNEI. The V end lost 6 bases, the J end lost 0 bases, and 14 bases lay between the germline ends. This CDR3 region has 15 residues. The CDR3 reads CASSTGHGNQETQYF. CDR3 in DNA: TGTGCCAGCAGCACAGGCCACGGTAACCAAGAGACCCAGTACTTC.